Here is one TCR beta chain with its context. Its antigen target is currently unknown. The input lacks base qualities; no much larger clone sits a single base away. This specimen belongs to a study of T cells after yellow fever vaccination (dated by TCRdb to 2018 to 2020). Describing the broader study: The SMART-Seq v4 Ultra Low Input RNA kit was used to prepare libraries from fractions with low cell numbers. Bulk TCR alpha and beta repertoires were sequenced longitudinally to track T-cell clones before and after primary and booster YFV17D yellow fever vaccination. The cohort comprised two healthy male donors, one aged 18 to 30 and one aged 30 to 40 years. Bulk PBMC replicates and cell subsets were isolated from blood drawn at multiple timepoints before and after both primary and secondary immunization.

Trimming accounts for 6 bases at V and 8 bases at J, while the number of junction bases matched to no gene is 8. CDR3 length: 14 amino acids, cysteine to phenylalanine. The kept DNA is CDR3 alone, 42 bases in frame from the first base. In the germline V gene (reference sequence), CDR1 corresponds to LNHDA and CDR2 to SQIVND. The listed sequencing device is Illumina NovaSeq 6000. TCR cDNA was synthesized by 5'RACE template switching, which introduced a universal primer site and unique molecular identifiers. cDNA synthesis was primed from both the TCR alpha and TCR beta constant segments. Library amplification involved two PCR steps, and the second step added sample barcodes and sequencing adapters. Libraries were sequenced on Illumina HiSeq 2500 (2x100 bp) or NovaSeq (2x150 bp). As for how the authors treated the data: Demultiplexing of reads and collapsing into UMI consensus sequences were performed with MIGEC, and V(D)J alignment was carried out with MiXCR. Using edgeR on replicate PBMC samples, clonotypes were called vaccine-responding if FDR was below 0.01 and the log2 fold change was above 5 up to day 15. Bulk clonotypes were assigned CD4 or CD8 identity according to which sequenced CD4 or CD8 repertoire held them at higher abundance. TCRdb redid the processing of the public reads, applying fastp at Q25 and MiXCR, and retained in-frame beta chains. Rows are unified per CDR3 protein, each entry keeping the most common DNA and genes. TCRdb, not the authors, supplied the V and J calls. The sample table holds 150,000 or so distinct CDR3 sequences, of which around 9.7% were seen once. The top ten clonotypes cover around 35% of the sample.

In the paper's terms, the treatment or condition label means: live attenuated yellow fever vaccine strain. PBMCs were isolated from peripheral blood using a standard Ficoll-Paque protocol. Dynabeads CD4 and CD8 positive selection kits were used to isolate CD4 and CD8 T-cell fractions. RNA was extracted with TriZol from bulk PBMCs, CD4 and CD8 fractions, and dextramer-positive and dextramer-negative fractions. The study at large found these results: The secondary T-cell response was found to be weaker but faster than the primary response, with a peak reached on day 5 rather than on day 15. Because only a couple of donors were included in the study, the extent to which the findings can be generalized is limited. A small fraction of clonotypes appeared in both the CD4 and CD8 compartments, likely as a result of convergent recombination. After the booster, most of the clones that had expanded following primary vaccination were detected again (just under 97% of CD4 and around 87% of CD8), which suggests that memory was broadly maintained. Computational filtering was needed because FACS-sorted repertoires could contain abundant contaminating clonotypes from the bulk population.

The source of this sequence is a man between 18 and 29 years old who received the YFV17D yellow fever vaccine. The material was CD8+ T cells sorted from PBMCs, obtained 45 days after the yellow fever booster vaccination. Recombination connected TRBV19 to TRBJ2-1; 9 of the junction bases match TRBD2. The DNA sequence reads TGTGCCAGTAGCTTGCGGGGGGGCCCAGATGAGCAGTTCTTC. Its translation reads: CASSLRGGPDEQFF.